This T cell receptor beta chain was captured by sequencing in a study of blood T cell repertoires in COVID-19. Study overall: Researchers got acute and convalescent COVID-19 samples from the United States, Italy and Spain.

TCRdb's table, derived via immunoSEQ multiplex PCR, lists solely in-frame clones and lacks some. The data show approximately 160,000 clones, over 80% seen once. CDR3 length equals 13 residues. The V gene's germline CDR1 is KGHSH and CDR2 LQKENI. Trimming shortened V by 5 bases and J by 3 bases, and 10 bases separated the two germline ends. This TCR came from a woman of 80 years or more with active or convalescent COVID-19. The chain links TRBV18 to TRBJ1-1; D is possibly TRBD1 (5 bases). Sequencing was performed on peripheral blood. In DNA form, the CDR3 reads TGTGCCAGCTCAGTGGGACTTTACACTGAAGCTTTCTTT. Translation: CASSVGLYTEAFF.